A selection of T cell receptor beta chains follows, all from one sample in a study of CD8 T cells in ankylosing spondylitis. TCRdb itself ran the 5' RACE reads through MiXCR, one entry per CDR3 protein. Among about 400,000 distinct CDR3 sequences listed, 20% to 25% were seen once. Sequenced sample: blood, either unsorted or a sorted T cell fraction (not recorded which). The receptors stem from a male donor with ankylosing spondylitis or in good health (not recorded which). CDR3s include the opening cysteine and the closing phenylalanine or tryptophan. Fields, in order: V gene, clone size, D gene, J gene, CDR3 length, CDR3 protein, CDR3 DNA. D genes are given only for firm matches. The size field is filled for only some rows; it gives once, few, many or a size class.

>TRBV27|few|TRBD1|TRBJ1-5|14
CASSKDRDNQPQHF
TGTGCCAGCAGCAAAGACAGGGACAATCAGCCCCAGCATTTT
>TRBV4-2|.|.|TRBJ2-3|12
CASSHGTDTQYF
TGTGCCAGCAGCCACGGCACAGATACGCAGTATTTT
>TRBV19|few|.|TRBJ2-1|13
CASTQIGGYEQFF
TGTGCCAGTACCCAAATTGGGGGTTATGAGCAGTTCTTC
>TRBV19|.|.|TRBJ2-1|15
CASSIDRGLSDEQFF
TGTGCCAGTAGTATCGATCGGGGGCTCAGCGATGAGCAGTTCTTC
>TRBV5-6|.|TRBD2|TRBJ2-2|16
CASSLTSGVNPGELFF
TGTGCCAGCAGCCTTACTAGCGGGGTTAATCCCGGGGAGCTGTTTTTT
>TRBV4-2|many|.|TRBJ2-1|12
CASSQEGNEQFF
TGTGCCAGCAGCCAAGAGGGAAATGAGCAGTTCTTC
>TRBV12-3/TRBV12-4|few|.|TRBJ2-7|13
CASSLGRADEQYF
TGTGCCAGCAGTTTGGGCAGAGCGGACGAGCAGTACTTC
>TRBV20-1|.|TRBD1|TRBJ1-1|12
CSANRQGPEAFF
TGCAGTGCCAACAGACAGGGGCCTGAAGCTTTCTTT
>TRBV20-1|few|.|TRBJ1-1|13
CSAREVGNTEAFF
TGCAGTGCTAGAGAGGTAGGGAACACTGAAGCTTTCTTT
>TRBV5-6|.|.|TRBJ2-2|13
CASSLSMAGELFF
TGTGCCAGCAGCTTGTCGATGGCGGGGGAGCTGTTTTTT
>TRBV4-1|.|.|TRBJ2-1|16
CASSRGADGPYNEQFF
TGCGCCAGCAGCCGAGGGGCCGACGGTCCCTACAATGAGCAGTTCTTC
>TRBV19|.|.|TRBJ2-7|16
CASSIGPYPSSYEQYF
TGTGCCAGTAGTATAGGACCGTACCCCAGCTCCTACGAGCAGTACTTC
>TRBV15|.|TRBD2|TRBJ2-1|15
CATRPTSGTYNEQFF
TGTGCCACCAGACCGACTAGCGGGACGTACAATGAGCAGTTCTTC
>TRBV10-1|few|.|TRBJ2-1|11
CASPFWGEQFF
TGCGCCAGCCCGTTTTGGGGTGAGCAGTTCTTC
>TRBV11-1|.|TRBD2|TRBJ2-5|19
CASSFLSGTSGEYQETQYF
TGTGCCAGCAGCTTTCTGTCTGGGACTAGCGGAGAGTACCAAGAGACCCAGTACTTC
>TRBV12-3/TRBV12-4|few|TRBD1|TRBJ2-1|15
CASSLRQGALNEQFF
TGTGCCAGCAGTTTACGGCAGGGGGCACTCAATGAGCAGTTCTTC
>TRBV6-4|.|.|TRBJ2-2|13
CASSASNTGELFF
TGTGCCAGCAGTGCCTCCAACACCGGGGAGCTGTTTTTT
>TRBV6-5|.|.|TRBJ2-2|13
CASSYSTNGELFF
TGTGCCAGCAGTTACTCGACGAACGGGGAGCTGTTTTTT
>TRBV12-3/TRBV12-4|few|.|TRBJ2-3|15
CASSLWGTSTDTQYF
TGTGCCAGCAGTTTATGGGGGACCAGCACAGATACGCAGTATTTT
>TRBV20-1|few|TRBD2|TRBJ2-1|15
CSARTASGAYNEQFF
TGCAGTGCTAGAACGGCTAGCGGGGCTTACAATGAGCAGTTCTTC
>TRBV5-6|few|.|TRBJ2-2|14
CASSPLTAAGELFF
TGTGCCAGCAGTCCCCTCACGGCCGCCGGGGAGCTGTTTTTT
>TRBV20-1|.|.|TRBJ2-1|14
CSATGTTDYNEQFF
TGCAGTGCCACCGGGACAACAGACTACAATGAGCAGTTCTTC
>TRBV2|.|.|TRBJ2-7|13
CASSELLSYEQYF
TGTGCCAGCAGTGAACTCCTATCCTACGAGCAGTACTTC
>TRBV4-1|few|.|TRBJ1-1|15
CASSRWTEKNTEAFF
TGCGCCAGCAGCCGGTGGACAGAGAAGAACACTGAAGCTTTCTTT
>TRBV5-1|few|.|TRBJ2-7|13
CASSFARNYEQYF
TGCGCCAGCAGCTTCGCTAGAAACTACGAGCAGTACTTC
>TRBV6-2/TRBV6-3|few|TRBD1|TRBJ2-2|18
CASQTSEGGHTNTGELFF
TGTGCCAGCCAAACCTCGGAAGGGGGCCACACGAACACCGGGGAGCTGTTTTTT
>TRBV29-1|.|TRBD1|TRBJ2-2|14
CSVGGQGVSGELFF
TGCAGCGTTGGGGGACAGGGTGTAAGCGGGGAGCTGTTTTTT
>TRBV2|.|.|TRBJ2-1|14
CASSEVGASNEQFF
TGTGCCAGCAGTGAAGTAGGGGCGAGCAATGAGCAGTTCTTC